This T cell receptor beta chain stems from a study of cytomegalovirus exposure and HLA in healthy donors. Points from the study as a whole: Reportedly, diagnosis of cytomegalovirus status by the classifier showed high specificity and sensitivity. A few chains linked to CMV were shown in vitro to be specific for CMV antigens.

The CDR3 is 15 amino acids. From germline, CDR1 is MNHEY and CDR2 SVGAGI. J lost 6 bases, V lost 5 bases, and 3 bases had no gene match. Using immunoSEQ multiplex PCR, the repertoire was profiled, and TCRdb retains in-frame clones only, with some absent. The table shows fewer than 150,000 clones, with 70% to 90% occurring only once. Donors came from a validation cohort of 95 to 150 subjects, distinct from the first 666-subject cohort. A remark on this clone: Its target is unknown.

The sequence derives from a man younger than 35 in good health and CMV-seropositive. Sequenced sample: PBMCs. This chain links TRBV6-5 with TRBJ2-2; 13 bases are shared with TRBD2. The CDR3 region is CASSRTSGGSGELFF. CDR3 nucleotides: TGTGCCAGCAGTAGGACTAGCGGGGGTTCCGGGGAGCTGTTTTTT.